This is a list of T cell receptor beta chains from one sample in a study of neurological immune-mediated disorders. TCRdb ran MiXCR on the 5' RACE reads and lists one entry per CDR3 protein. The sample has just under 60,000 distinct CDR3 sequences; 2% to 2.5% are singletons. Specimen: PBMCs. The receptor source for this set is a man aged 45 to 65 with multiple sclerosis. The CDR3 runs from the conserved cysteine through the conserved F or W. The order of the fields is clone size, V gene, J gene, D gene, CDR3 length, CDR3 protein, CDR3 DNA. A D gene is named only where the DNA matches it firmly. Size is omitted from some rows. Given values are once, few, many or a class for expanded clones.

>many|TRBV9|TRBJ2-2|-|15
CASSVDGGSTGELFF
TGTGCCAGCAGCGTAGACGGGGGCAGCACCGGGGAGCTGTTTTTT
>many|TRBV20-1|TRBJ1-1|-|13
CSVLSGFGTEAFF
TGCAGTGTCCTGTCGGGCTTTGGCACTGAAGCTTTCTTT
>many|TRBV24-1|TRBJ1-5|TRBD1|15
CATSDESRDSQPQHF
TGTGCCACCAGTGATGAGTCCCGGGACAGCCAGCCCCAGCATTTT
>many|TRBV6-2/TRBV6-3|TRBJ1-1|-|12
CASRTGHPEAFF
TGTGCCAGCAGGACGGGACATCCTGAAGCTTTCTTT
>many|TRBV10-3|TRBJ2-2|TRBD2|16
CAISAGQRGNTGELFF
TGTGCCATCAGTGCTGGCCAGCGGGGGAACACCGGGGAGCTGTTTTTT
>many|TRBV20-1|TRBJ2-1|-|14
CSARGGAFYNEQFF
TGCAGTGCTAGAGGGGGGGCCTTCTACAATGAGCAGTTCTTC
>many|TRBV28|TRBJ2-2|-|12
CASSPVGGELFF
TGTGCCAGCAGTCCCGTGGGCGGGGAGCTGTTTTTT
>many|TRBV18|TRBJ1-3|-|13
CASFRSSGNTIYF
TGTGCCAGCTTCCGTAGCTCTGGAAACACCATATATTTT
>many|TRBV29-1|TRBJ2-7|TRBD1|13
CSVEDRTGNEQYF
TGCAGCGTTGAAGATCGGACAGGGAACGAGCAGTACTTC
>many|TRBV6-6|TRBJ2-6|-|17
CASSYSGGFSGANVLTF
TGTGCCAGCAGTTACTCCGGGGGTTTCTCTGGGGCCAACGTCCTGACTTTC
>medium-sized|TRBV5-6|TRBJ2-5|-|16
CASSLVVRQYQETQYF
TGTGCCAGCAGCTTGGTCGTCAGACAATACCAAGAGACCCAGTACTTC
>many|TRBV7-2|TRBJ2-5|-|13
CASSDTREETQYF
TGTGCCAGCAGCGACACCAGGGAAGAGACCCAGTACTTC
>many|TRBV10-3|TRBJ2-2|TRBD1|14
CASLGTANTGELFF
TGTGCATCCCTAGGGACAGCGAACACCGGGGAGCTGTTTTTT
>many|TRBV6-1|TRBJ2-7|-|15
CASSEYGESSYEQYF
TGTGCCAGCAGTGAATATGGGGAGAGCTCCTACGAGCAGTACTTC
>many|TRBV12-3/TRBV12-4|TRBJ2-7|-|14
CASSLWDLVWEQYF
TGTGCCAGCAGTTTATGGGACCTCGTCTGGGAGCAGTACTTC
>many|TRBV5-1|TRBJ2-6|TRBD1|17
CASSLTGQRSGANVLTF
TGCGCCAGCAGCTTGACGGGACAGAGATCTGGGGCCAACGTCCTGACTTTC
>many|TRBV4-2|TRBJ1-2|-|14
CASSPFLGNDGYTF
TGTGCCAGCAGCCCATTTTTAGGGAATGATGGCTACACCTTC
>-|TRBV2|TRBJ2-5|-|12
CASNQFQETQYF
TGTGCCAGCAATCAGTTCCAAGAGACCCAGTACTTC
>many|TRBV5-1|TRBJ2-5|-|14
CASRSGQLEETQYF
TGCGCCAGCAGGTCAGGACAGTTAGAAGAGACCCAGTACTTC
>many|TRBV5-1|TRBJ1-2|-|13
CASSLEGSYGYTF
TGCGCCAGCAGCTTGGAGGGGTCCTATGGCTACACCTTC
>few|TRBV18|TRBJ2-4|-|16
CASSPQRQKFKNIQYF
TGTGCCAGCTCACCCCAGCGGCAGAAATTCAAAAACATTCAGTACTTC
>many|TRBV2|TRBJ1-2|-|11
CASSETVGYTF
TGTGCCAGCAGTGAGACAGTTGGCTACACCTTC
>many|TRBV5-5|TRBJ1-2|-|14
CASSLVTSNYGYTF
TGTGCCAGCAGCTTGGTTACCTCTAACTATGGCTACACCTTC
>many|TRBV4-2|TRBJ2-7|-|15
CASSQDSDVGKEQYF
TGTGCCAGCAGCCAAGATTCAGACGTAGGAAAGGAGCAGTACTTC
>many|TRBV4-3|TRBJ2-1|-|13
CASSQELGVEQFF
TGCGCCAGCAGCCAAGAGCTAGGAGTAGAGCAGTTCTTC
>-|TRBV6-5|TRBJ2-1|TRBD1|15
CASSYGPGGYNEQFF
TGTGCCAGCAGTTACGGGCCAGGGGGCTACAATGAGCAGTTCTTC
>many|TRBV5-1|TRBJ2-4|-|14
CASSLASPGDIQYF
TGCGCCAGCAGCTTGGCGTCGCCGGGAGACATTCAGTACTTC